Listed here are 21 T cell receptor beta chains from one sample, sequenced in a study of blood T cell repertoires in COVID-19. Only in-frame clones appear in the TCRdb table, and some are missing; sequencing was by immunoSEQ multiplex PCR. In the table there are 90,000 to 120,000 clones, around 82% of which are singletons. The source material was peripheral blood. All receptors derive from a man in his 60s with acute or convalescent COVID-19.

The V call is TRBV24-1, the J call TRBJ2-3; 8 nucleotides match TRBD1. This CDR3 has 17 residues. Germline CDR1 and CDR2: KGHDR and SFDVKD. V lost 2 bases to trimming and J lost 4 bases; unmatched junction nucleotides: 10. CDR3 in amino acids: CATSDSGTGWGADTQYF. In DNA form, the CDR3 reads TGTGCCACCAGTGATTCCGGGACAGGTTGGGGGGCAGATACGCAGTATTTT.

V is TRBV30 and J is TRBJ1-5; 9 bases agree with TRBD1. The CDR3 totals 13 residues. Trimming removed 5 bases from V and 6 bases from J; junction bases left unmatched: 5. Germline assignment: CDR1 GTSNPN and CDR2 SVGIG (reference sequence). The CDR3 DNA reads TGTGCCTGGGCCGGGACAGGGTTTCAGCCCCAGCATTTT. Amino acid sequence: CAWAGTGFQPQHF. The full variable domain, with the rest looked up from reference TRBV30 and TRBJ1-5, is SQTIHQWPATLVQPVGSPLSLECTVEGTSNPNLYWYRQAAGRGLQLLFYSVGIGQISSEVPQNLSASRPQDRQFILSSKKLLLSDSGFYLCAWAGTGFQPQHFGDGTRLSIL.

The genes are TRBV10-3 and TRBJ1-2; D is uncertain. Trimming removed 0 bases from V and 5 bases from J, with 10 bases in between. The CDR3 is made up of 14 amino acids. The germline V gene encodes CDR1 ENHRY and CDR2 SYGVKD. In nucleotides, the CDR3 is TGTGCCATCAGTGAGTCGGAGGACGCGTATGGCTACACCTTC. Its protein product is CAISESEDAYGYTF.

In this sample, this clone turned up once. The CDR3 reads CASSFQGVGYGYTF. In nucleotides, the CDR3 is TGTGCCAGCAGTTTCCAGGGTGTAGGCTATGGCTACACCTTC. V and J are TRBV28 and TRBJ1-2; tentative D call: TRBD1 (5 bases). There are 14 residues in the CDR3. Per germline, CDR1 MDHEN and CDR2 SYDVKM. V was clipped by 3 bases and J by 4 bases, with 12 bases between them.

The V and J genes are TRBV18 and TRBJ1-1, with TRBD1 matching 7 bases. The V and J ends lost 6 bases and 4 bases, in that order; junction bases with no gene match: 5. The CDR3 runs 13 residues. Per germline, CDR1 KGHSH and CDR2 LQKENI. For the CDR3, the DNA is TGTGCCAGCTCGGTAGGGGGCTTCACTGAAGCTTTCTTT. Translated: CASSVGGFTEAFF.

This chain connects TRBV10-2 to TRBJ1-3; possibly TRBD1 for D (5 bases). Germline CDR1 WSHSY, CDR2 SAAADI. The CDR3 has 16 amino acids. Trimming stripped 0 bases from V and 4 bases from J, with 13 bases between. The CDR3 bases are TGCGCCAGCAGTGAGTCGCCCGGACATGCCGGAAACACCATATATTTT. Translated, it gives CASSESPGHAGNTIYF.

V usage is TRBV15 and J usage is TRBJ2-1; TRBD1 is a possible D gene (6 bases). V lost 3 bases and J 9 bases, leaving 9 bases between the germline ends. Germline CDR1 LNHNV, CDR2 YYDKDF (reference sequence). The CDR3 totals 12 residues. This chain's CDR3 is CATSSYRVEQFF. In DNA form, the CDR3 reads TGTGCCACCAGCAGTTACAGGGTTGAGCAGTTCTTC.

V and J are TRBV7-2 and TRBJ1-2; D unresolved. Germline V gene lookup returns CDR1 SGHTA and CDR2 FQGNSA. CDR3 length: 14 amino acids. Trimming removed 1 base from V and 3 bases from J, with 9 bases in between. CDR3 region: CASSLGPEYYGYTF. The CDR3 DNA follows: TGTGCCAGCAGCTTAGGCCCCGAGTACTATGGCTACACCTTC. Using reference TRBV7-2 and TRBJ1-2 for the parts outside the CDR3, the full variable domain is GAGVSQSPSNKVTEKGKDVELRCDPISGHTALYWYRQSLGQGLEFLIYFQGNSAPDKSGLPSDRFSAERTGGSVSTLTIQRTQQEDSAVYLCASSLGPEYYGYTFGSGTRLTVV.

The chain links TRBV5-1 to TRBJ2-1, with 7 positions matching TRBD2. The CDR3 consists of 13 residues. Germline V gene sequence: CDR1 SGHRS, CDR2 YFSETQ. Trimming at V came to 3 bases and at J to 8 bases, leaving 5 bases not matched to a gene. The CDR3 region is CASSWDGRDEQFF. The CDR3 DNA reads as TGCGCCAGCAGCTGGGATGGGAGGGATGAGCAGTTCTTC.

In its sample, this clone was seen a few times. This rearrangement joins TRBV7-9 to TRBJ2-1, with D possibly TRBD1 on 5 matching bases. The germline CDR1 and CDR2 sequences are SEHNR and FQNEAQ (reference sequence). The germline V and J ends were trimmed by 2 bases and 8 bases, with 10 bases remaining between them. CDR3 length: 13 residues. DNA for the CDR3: TGTGCCAGCAGCTTACCAGGGCAGGATGAGCAGTTCTTC. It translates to CASSLPGQDEQFF.

This chain's CDR3 is CASSLLGGRYEQYF. The CDR3 DNA sequence: TGTGCCAGCAGCTTGCTAGGGGGCCGGTACGAGCAGTACTTC. The chain combines TRBV5-4 with TRBJ2-7, with 7 bases fitting TRBD1. CDR1 SGHNT and CDR2 YYREEE come from the germline V gene (reference sequence). V trimming: 1 base; J trimming: 4 bases; junction bases outside the gene matches: 5. The CDR3 has 14 residues.

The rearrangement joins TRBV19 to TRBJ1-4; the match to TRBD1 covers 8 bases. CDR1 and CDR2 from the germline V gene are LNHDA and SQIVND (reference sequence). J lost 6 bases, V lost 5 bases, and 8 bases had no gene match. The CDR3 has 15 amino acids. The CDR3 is CASSAPGGSDEKLFF. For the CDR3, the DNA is TGTGCCAGTAGTGCCCCAGGGGGCTCAGATGAAAAACTGTTTTTT.

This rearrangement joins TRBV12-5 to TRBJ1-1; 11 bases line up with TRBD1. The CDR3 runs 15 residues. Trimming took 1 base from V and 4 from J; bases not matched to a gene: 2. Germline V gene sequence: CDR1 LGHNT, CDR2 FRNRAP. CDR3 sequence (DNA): TGTGCTAGTGGTTTGGCCGGGACAGGGGGCACTGAAGCTTTCTTT. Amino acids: CASGLAGTGGTEAFF.

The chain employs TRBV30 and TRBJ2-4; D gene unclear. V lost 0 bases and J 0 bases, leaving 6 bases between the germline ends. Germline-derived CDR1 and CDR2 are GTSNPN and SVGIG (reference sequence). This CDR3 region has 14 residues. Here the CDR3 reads CAWSVHSAKNIQYF. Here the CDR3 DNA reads TGTGCCTGGAGTGTCCACTCAGCCAAAAACATTCAGTACTTC.

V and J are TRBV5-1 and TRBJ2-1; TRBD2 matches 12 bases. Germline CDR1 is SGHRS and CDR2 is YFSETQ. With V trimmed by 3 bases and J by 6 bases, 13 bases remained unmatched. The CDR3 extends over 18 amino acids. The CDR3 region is CASSSTSGSSTWGNEQFF. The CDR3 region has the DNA TGCGCCAGCAGCTCGACTAGCGGGAGTTCTACATGGGGCAATGAGCAGTTCTTC.

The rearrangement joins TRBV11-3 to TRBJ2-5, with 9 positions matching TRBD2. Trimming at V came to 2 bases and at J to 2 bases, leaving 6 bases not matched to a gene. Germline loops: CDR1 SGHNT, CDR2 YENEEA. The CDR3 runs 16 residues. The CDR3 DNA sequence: TGTGCCAGCAGCTTATTCATTAGCGGGGGTCAAGAGACCCAGTACTTC. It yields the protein CASSLFISGGQETQYF.

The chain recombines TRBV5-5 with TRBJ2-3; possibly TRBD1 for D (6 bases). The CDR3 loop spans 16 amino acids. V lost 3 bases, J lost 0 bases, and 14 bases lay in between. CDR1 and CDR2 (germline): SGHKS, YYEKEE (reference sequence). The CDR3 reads CASSSGQPISTDTQYF. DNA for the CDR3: TGTGCCAGCAGCTCTGGACAGCCGATTAGCACAGATACGCAGTATTTT.

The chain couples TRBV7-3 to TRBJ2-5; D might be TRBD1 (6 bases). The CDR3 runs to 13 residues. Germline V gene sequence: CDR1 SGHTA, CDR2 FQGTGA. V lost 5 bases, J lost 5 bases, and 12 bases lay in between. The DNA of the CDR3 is TGTGCCAGCAGCCTCAATAGGGGGGAGACCCAGTACTTC. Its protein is CASSLNRGETQYF.

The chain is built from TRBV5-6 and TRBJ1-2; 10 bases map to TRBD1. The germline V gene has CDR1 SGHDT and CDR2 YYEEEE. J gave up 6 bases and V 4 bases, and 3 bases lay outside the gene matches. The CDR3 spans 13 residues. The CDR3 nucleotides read TGTGCCAGCAGCCTCGGACAGGGGGATGGCTACACCTTC. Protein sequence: CASSLGQGDGYTF.

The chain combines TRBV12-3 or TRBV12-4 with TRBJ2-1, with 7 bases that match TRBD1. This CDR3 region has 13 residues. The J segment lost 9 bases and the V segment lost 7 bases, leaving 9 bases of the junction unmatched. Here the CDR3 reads CASKEGATIEQFF. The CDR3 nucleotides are TGTGCCAGCAAAGAGGGGGCGACAATTGAGCAGTTCTTC.

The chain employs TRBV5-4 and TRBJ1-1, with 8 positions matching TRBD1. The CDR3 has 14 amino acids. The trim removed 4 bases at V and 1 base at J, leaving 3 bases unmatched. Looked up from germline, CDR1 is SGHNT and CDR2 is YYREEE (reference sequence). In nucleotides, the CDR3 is TGTGCCAGCAGCACAGGGGGAACGAACACTGAAGCTTTCTTT. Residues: CASSTGGTNTEAFF.